One sample yielded the 19 T cell receptor beta chains listed below, sequenced in a study of T cell responses to AZD1222 COVID-19 vaccine. Produced via immunoSEQ multiplex PCR; TCRdb's table is partial and in-frame only. The sample contains around 120,000 clones, 93% of which appear only once. The starting material was peripheral blood, obtained 28 days after the second AZD1222 dose. These receptors were obtained from an adult who received the AZD1222 COVID-19 vaccine.

The DNA of the CDR3 is TGTGCCAGCAGCTTAGAACCCCTAGCGGGTTACGAGCAGTACTTC. Protein: CASSLEPLAGYEQYF. V gene TRBV7-2 combines with J gene TRBJ2-7, with 8 positions matching TRBD2. The V gene end was trimmed by 1 base and the J gene end by 4 bases; junction bases not matched to a gene: 6. Per the germline V gene, CDR1 is SGHTA and CDR2 is FQGNSA. The CDR3 is 15 residues long. Looking up the rest from reference TRBV7-2 and TRBJ2-7 gives the full variable domain: GAGVSQSPSNKVTEKGKDVELRCDPISGHTALYWYRQSLGQGLEFLIYFQGNSAPDKSGLPSDRFSAERTGGSVSTLTIQRTQQEDSAVYLCASSLEPLAGYEQYFGPGTRLTVT.

The V call is TRBV6-5, the J call TRBJ1-5; D remains unclear. The germline CDR1 and CDR2 sequences are MNHEY and SVGAGI. The CDR3 contains 15 residues. V was cut by 6 bases and J by 0 bases, with 12 bases left in between. CDR3 in amino acids: CASRPGEYSNQPQHF. The DNA for the CDR3 is TGTGCCAGCAGACCGGGAGAATATAGCAATCAGCCCCAGCATTTT.

The CDR3 nucleotides are TGTGCCAGCAGCCAAGATGCTGGGGGCTGGGGTCTAGCTTTCTTT. It encodes CASSQDAGGWGLAFF. V is TRBV14 and J is TRBJ1-1, with D possibly being TRBD1 (6 bases). Germline assignment: CDR1 SGHDN and CDR2 FVKESK. This CDR3 comprises 15 residues. The ends were cut back, 0 bases at V and 10 bases at J, with 18 bases in the middle.

CDR3 nucleotide sequence: TGCGCCAGCAGCGAAATCGACAGGGGATACATGAACACTGAAGCTTTCTTT. Amino acid sequence: CASSEIDRGYMNTEAFF. The chain links TRBV5-1 to TRBJ1-1; 8 bases are shared with TRBD1. The V gene's germline CDR1 is SGHRS and CDR2 YFSETQ. Trimming at V came to 4 bases and at J to 0 bases, leaving 11 bases not matched to a gene. CDR3 size: 17 residues.

J is TRBJ1-1 and V is TRBV23-1; no definite D call. TRBV23-1 is sorted into the ORF group, with uncertain function. V was shortened by 3 bases and J by 8 bases, with 10 bases between the two germline ends. The CDR3 is made up of 12 amino acids. The CDR3 is CASSHDAQEAFF. CDR3 nucleotide sequence: TGCGCCAGCAGTCACGACGCCCAGGAAGCTTTCTTT.

The chain employs TRBV11-2 and TRBJ2-5, with 8 bases that match TRBD1. Germline trimming cut 1 base from V and 5 bases from J; bases unmatched to any gene: 6. This CDR3 contains 15 residues. The germline gives CDR1 SGHAT, CDR2 FQNNGV. Here the CDR3 reads CASSLGHRGDETQYF. CDR3 in DNA: TGTGCCAGCAGCTTAGGCCACAGGGGGGATGAGACCCAGTACTTC. Drawing the rest from reference TRBV11-2 and TRBJ2-5, the complete variable domain is EAGVAQSPRYKIIEKRQSVAFWCNPISGHATLYWYQQILGQGPKLLIQFQNNGVVDDSQLPKDRFSAERLKGVDSTLKIQPAKLEDSAVYLCASSLGHRGDETQYFGPGTRLLVL.

The V call is TRBV4-1, the J call TRBJ1-5; D remains ambiguous. The V end lost 1 base, the J end lost 6 bases, and 10 bases lay between the germline ends. CDR1 is MGHRA, CDR2 YSYEKL, per germline. The CDR3 spans 14 residues. Here the CDR3 reads CASSQVFGSQPQHF. CDR3 nucleotides: TGCGCCAGCAGCCAAGTCTTTGGGAGTCAGCCCCAGCATTTT.

The V and J genes are TRBV11-3 and TRBJ2-2; TRBD2 might be the D (5 bases). The CDR3 extends over 14 amino acids. Germline V gives CDR1 SGHNT, CDR2 YENEEA. V lost 4 bases and J 6 bases, leaving 12 bases between the germline ends. CDR3 loop: CASSSSTRSGELFF. DNA of the CDR3: TGTGCCAGCAGCTCCTCTACTAGATCCGGGGAGCTGTTTTTT.

The chain is built from TRBV4-2 and TRBJ1-5; the D gene is possibly TRBD1 (5 bases). The CDR3 consists of 16 residues. CDR1 LGHNA and CDR2 YNFKEQ come from the germline V gene. Trimming stripped 1 base from V and 7 bases from J, with 17 bases between. CDR3 amino acids: CASSQGAGMGDQPQHF. CDR3 DNA: TGTGCCAGCAGCCAAGGGGCAGGGATGGGAGACCAGCCCCAGCATTTT.

This clone was recorded only once. The J gene is TRBJ1-4, the V gene TRBV12-5, with unresolved D. The CDR3 is 15 amino acids. The germline V and J ends were trimmed by 0 bases and 7 bases, with 12 bases remaining between them. The germline CDR1 and CDR2 sequences are LGHNT and FRNRAP. CDR3 amino acids: CASGLVPEGGEKLFF. CDR3 sequence (DNA): TGTGCTAGTGGTTTGGTACCCGAGGGAGGTGAAAAACTGTTTTTT.

The V call is TRBV19, the J call TRBJ2-3; 9 positions agree with TRBD2. The junction had 15 bases not matched to a gene; V was cut back by 4 bases and J by 1 base. The CDR3 totals 19 residues. Looked up from germline, CDR1 is LNHDA and CDR2 is SQIVND (reference sequence). CDR3 protein: CASSRRGGGAGGGTDTQYF. DNA for the CDR3: TGTGCCAGTAGTAGGAGAGGCGGGGGGGCCGGGGGTGGCACAGATACGCAGTATTTT.

The chain couples TRBV29-1 to TRBJ2-5, with 9 positions matching TRBD2. J gave up 5 bases and V 4 bases, and 2 bases lay outside the gene matches. The CDR3 sequence is 12 residues long. Germline V gene lookup returns CDR1 SQVTM and CDR2 ANQGSEA. DNA of the CDR3: TGCAGCGTTGGACTAGCGGAGGAGACCCAGTACTTC. The encoded protein is CSVGLAEETQYF.

This clone showed up just once. The V gene is TRBV9, the J gene TRBJ2-7; a weak D match, TRBD1 (6 bases). V lost 0 bases, J lost 2 bases, and 9 bases lay in between. The CDR3 contains 14 residues. The germline V gene has CDR1 SGDLS and CDR2 YYNGEE. The CDR3 DNA reads as TGTGCCAGCAGCGTAGGGGACACTACCTACGAGCAGTACTTC. Translated, it gives CASSVGDTTYEQYF. Together with reference TRBV9 and TRBJ2-7, the CDR3 gives the full variable domain: DSGVTQTPKHLITATGQRVTLRCSPRSGDLSVYWYQQSLDQGLQFLIQYYNGEERAKGNILERFSAQQFPDLHSELNLSSLELGDSALYFCASSVGDTTYEQYFGPGTRLTVT.

The rearrangement uses TRBV3-1 (or the pseudogene TRBV3-2) and TRBJ2-5, with D hard to call. Germline CDR1 LGHDT, CDR2 YNNKEL (reference sequence). The CDR3 loop spans 14 amino acids. V was pared by 3 bases and J by 2 bases, with 10 bases between. This CDR3 reads CASSQNGPQETQYF. The CDR3 DNA sequence: TGTGCCAGCAGCCAGAACGGTCCTCAAGAGACCCAGTACTTC.

This rearrangement joins TRBV6-1 to TRBJ1-2; no clear D. V gave up 3 bases and J gave up 8 bases, with 7 bases separating them. This CDR3 region has 11 residues. Germline values: CDR1 MNHNS, CDR2 SASEGT. The CDR3, as DNA: TGTGCCAGCAGTGATGGTCGGGGCTACACCTTC. Translated, it gives CASSDGRGYTF.

As to this clone: Other DNA variants within this sample encode the same CDR3. This chain links TRBV11-2 with TRBJ2-7, with D tentatively TRBD2 (5 bases). Trimming took off 1 base at V and 4 bases at J, with 5 bases between the two ends. Germline-derived CDR1 and CDR2 are SGHAT and FQNNGV. The length of the CDR3 is 12 residues. In nucleotides, the CDR3 is TGTGCCAGCAGCTTAGGGACTTACGAGCAGTACTTC. Translation: CASSLGTYEQYF.

The chain employs TRBV2 and TRBJ2-2, with 12 bases fitting TRBD2. With V trimmed by 6 bases and J by 2 bases, 4 bases remained unmatched. Germline V gene data show CDR1 as SNHLY and CDR2 as FYNNEI. The CDR3 spans 16 residues. The CDR3 bases are TGTGCCAGCAGCCGACTAGCGGGAGCCAACACCGGGGAGCTGTTTTTT. Its translation: CASSRLAGANTGELFF.

CDR3 coding DNA: TGTGCCAGCAGCGGCCGGGGCTCCTACAATGAGCAGTTCTTC. It yields the protein CASSGRGSYNEQFF. The chain couples TRBV7-9 to TRBJ2-1; maybe TRBD2 (5 bases). CDR3 length: 14 residues. Looked up from germline, CDR1 is SEHNR and CDR2 is FQNEAQ (reference sequence). V was trimmed by 5 bases and J by 0 bases, leaving 8 bases between them.

V and J are TRBV7-8 and TRBJ2-1; D is uncertain. The CDR3 runs 16 residues. CDR1 is SGHVS, CDR2 FQNEAQ, per germline. V was shortened by 6 bases and J by 6 bases, with 21 bases between the two germline ends. Here the CDR3 reads CASSYRTSAGVNEQFF. In nucleotides, the CDR3 is TGTGCCAGCAGTTACCGGACGTCCGCAGGTGTCAATGAGCAGTTCTTC.